This TCR beta chain was profiled in a study of blood T cell repertoires in COVID-19. Study in general: The analysed material was cDNA or gDNA that came from T cells, B-cell-depleted T cells, or PBMCs.

Authors' data handling: Estimates of nucleated cell counts were drawn from the amplification of reference gene primers. Repertoires were generated with immunoSEQ multiplex PCR, while TCRdb's copy carries only in-frame clones and drops some. V and J calls and clone size are as listed in that table; D and trimming were resolved from the DNA. The sample yields just under 90,000 clones, more than 85% seen once. Source material: peripheral blood. The source is a man aged 55 to 70 with acute or convalescent COVID-19.

CDR3 region: CASRGTPDTQYF. In DNA, the CDR3 is TGTGCCAGCAGGGGCACCCCAGATACGCAGTATTTT. The chain carries TRBV2 and TRBJ2-3; D gene unclear. Germline lookup yields CDR1 SNHLY and CDR2 FYNNEI. The CDR3 contains 12 residues. The V gene lost 6 bases and the J gene lost 4 bases, with 8 bases spanning the gap.